The TCR beta chain under discussion was sequenced for a study of T cell changes during pregnancy in multiple sclerosis. The ends lost 5 bases at V and 1 base at J; junction bases unmatched: 7. The CDR3 loop spans 15 amino acids. Germline CDR1 and CDR2: SGHKS and YYEKEE (reference sequence). Repertoires were generated with immunoSEQ multiplex PCR, while TCRdb's copy carries only in-frame clones and drops some. The sample lists roughly 80,000 clones, around 92% occurring once. Source: peripheral blood, taken before pregnancy. This sequence originates from a female donor with multiple sclerosis, enrolled in a pregnancy study. V is TRBV5-5 and J is TRBJ2-3; 7 bases align to TRBD2. The CDR3 loop reads CASSPGGLGTDTQYF. CDR3 in DNA: TGTGCCAGCAGTCCGGGGGGATTGGGCACAGATACGCAGTATTTT.